The rows below give T cell receptor beta chains drawn from one sample of a study of siplizumab effects on memory and regulatory T cells. Method: immunoSEQ multiplex PCR; TCRdb's copy keeps in-frame clones and lacks some. The sample holds around 100,000 clones, 91% seen once. The sample was CD4+ T cells sorted from blood. These receptors all come from a human donor in good health. Each CDR3 is given with its conserved first and last residue. D genes are given only for firm matches. For some rows the clone size is stated as once, few or many, or as a class when expanded; others skip it.

size	V	J	D	CDR3	DNA
NA	TRBV25-1	TRBJ1-2	NA	CASSDFGTGNYGYTF	TGTGCCAGCAGTGATTTCGGGACCGGGAACTATGGCTACACCTTC
NA	TRBV7-3	TRBJ2-3	TRBD2	CASSSGHASGGTDTQYF	TGTGCCAGCAGCTCGGGGCACGCTAGCGGGGGCACAGATACGCAGTATTTT
NA	TRBV29-1	TRBJ2-3	TRBD1	CSARGRSDTQYF	TGCAGCGCCAGGGGGCGGTCAGATACGCAGTATTTT
once	TRBV11-2	TRBJ1-4	TRBD1	CASSEDRANEKLFF	TGTGCCAGCAGCGAAGACAGGGCTAATGAAAAACTGTTTTTT
NA	TRBV18	TRBJ2-7	TRBD1	CASSPGLGQGVYEQYF	TGTGCCAGCTCACCCGGTTTGGGACAGGGCGTCTACGAGCAGTACTTC
NA	TRBV10-1	TRBJ2-1	NA	CASSEVDTRDEQFF	TGCGCCAGCAGTGAGGTCGATACTAGGGATGAGCAGTTCTTC
once	TRBV5-1	TRBJ2-1	TRBD2	CASSLVAAGGYNEQFF	TGCGCCAGCAGCTTGGTGGCGGCGGGGGGCTACAATGAGCAGTTCTTC
once	TRBV9	TRBJ1-3	NA	CASSVSESRRGTGNTIYF	TGTGCCAGCAGCGTAAGTGAGAGCCGCAGGGGCACTGGAAACACCATATATTTT
NA	TRBV2	TRBJ1-4	NA	CASSEMGRAATNEKLFF	TGTGCCAGCAGTGAGATGGGCAGGGCCGCAACTAATGAAAAACTGTTTTTT
NA	TRBV5-1	TRBJ2-7	TRBD2	CASSLGTSGGHEQYF	TGCGCCAGCAGCTTGGGGACTAGCGGGGGGCACGAGCAGTACTTC
NA	TRBV7-3	TRBJ1-4	NA	CASSLTVSTNEKLFF	TGTGCCAGCAGCTTAACGGTTTCTACGAATGAAAAACTGTTTTTT
NA	TRBV2	TRBJ1-1	NA	CASPGHMNTEAFF	TGTGCCAGCCCGGGACACATGAACACTGAAGCTTTCTTT
NA	TRBV2	TRBJ2-2	NA	CASSKGLNTGELFF	TGTGCCAGCAGTAAAGGCCTCAACACCGGGGAGCTGTTTTTT
NA	TRBV7-2	TRBJ2-1	NA	CASSHDRGRNEQFF	TGTGCCAGCAGCCACGATCGGGGGAGGAATGAGCAGTTCTTC
once	TRBV28	TRBJ1-5	NA	CASSRRDEPQHF	TGTGCCAGCAGTCGACGGGATGAGCCCCAGCATTTT
NA	TRBV19	TRBJ1-3	NA	CASNQGNPGNTIYF	TGTGCCAGTAACCAGGGTAATCCTGGAAACACCATATATTTT
NA	TRBV15	TRBJ2-4	TRBD1	CATTRTGVAKNIQYF	TGTGCCACCACCAGGACAGGGGTAGCCAAAAACATTCAGTACTTC
NA	TRBV29-1	TRBJ1-1	TRBD1	CSVDRGPFFTEAFF	TGCAGCGTTGACAGGGGGCCTTTTTTCACTGAAGCTTTCTTT
NA	TRBV6-5	TRBJ1-5	NA	CASSSRGGRQPQHF	TGTGCCAGCAGTTCCAGGGGAGGGAGACAGCCCCAGCATTTT
NA	TRBV6-6	TRBJ2-2	TRBD1	CASSPGQVTGELFF	TGTGCCAGCAGTCCGGGACAGGTGACCGGGGAGCTGTTTTTT
NA	TRBV5-1	TRBJ2-3	TRBD2	CASSSRIRGGVDTQYF	TGCGCCAGCAGCTCCCGTATTCGGGGGGGGGTAGATACGCAGTATTTT
NA	TRBV4-2	TRBJ2-1	NA	CASSQEGANEQFF	TGTGCCAGCAGCCAAGAGGGGGCCAATGAGCAGTTCTTC
NA	TRBV27	TRBJ2-7	NA	CASSSSGKPYEQYF	TGTGCCAGCAGTTCCTCCGGGAAACCCTACGAGCAGTACTTC
NA	TRBV5-4	TRBJ1-2	TRBD1	CASSFGTGVGYTF	TGTGCCAGCAGCTTCGGGACAGGGGTTGGCTACACCTTC
NA	TRBV5-4	TRBJ2-7	TRBD1	CASSSRDRGAGEQYF	TGTGCCAGCAGCTCCCGGGACAGGGGAGCGGGCGAGCAGTACTTC
NA	TRBV6-1	TRBJ2-7	TRBD1	CASSETPGTGPYEQYF	TGTGCCAGCAGTGAAACCCCCGGGACAGGACCCTACGAGCAGTACTTC
NA	TRBV7-9	TRBJ2-4	NA	CASSPSNAKNIQYF	TGTGCCAGCAGCCCCTCAAATGCCAAAAACATTCAGTACTTC
NA	TRBV5-6	TRBJ2-5	TRBD2	CASSLSGGAVETQYF	TGTGCCAGCAGCTTAAGCGGGGGGGCCGTCGAGACCCAGTACTTC
NA	TRBV6-5	TRBJ2-2	NA	CASSSEWNTGELFF	TGTGCCAGCAGTAGTGAATGGAACACCGGGGAGCTGTTTTTT
NA	TRBV4-1	TRBJ1-1	NA	CASSQPGVRMNTEAFF	TGCGCCAGCAGCCAACCAGGGGTCCGGATGAACACTGAAGCTTTCTTT
NA	TRBV30	TRBJ1-1	NA	CAWSRGASGTPGTNTEAFF	TGTGCCTGGAGTCGGGGGGCCTCCGGGACACCCGGCACGAACACTGAAGCTTTCTTT
NA	TRBV6-1	TRBJ2-1	TRBD1	CASSHRGPTYNEQFF	TGTGCCAGCAGTCACAGGGGCCCCACTTACAATGAGCAGTTCTTC
few	TRBV7-3	TRBJ2-2	NA	CASSLTGGNTGELFF	TGTGCCAGCAGCTTAACGGGTGGGAACACCGGGGAGCTGTTTTTT
NA	TRBV4-1	TRBJ2-7	NA	CASSLRGEIEQYF	TGCGCCAGCAGCTTAAGGGGGGAAATCGAGCAGTACTTC
NA	TRBV5-1	TRBJ2-1	NA	CASSLVGRALSYNEQFF	TGCGCCAGCAGCTTGGTCGGGCGGGCCCTTTCCTACAATGAGCAGTTCTTC
NA	TRBV5-1	TRBJ1-1	NA	CASSLQGLMNTEAFF	TGCGCCAGCAGCTTACAAGGGCTCATGAACACTGAAGCTTTCTTT
NA	TRBV30	TRBJ2-1	NA	CAWRPTWGNEQFF	TGTGCCTGGAGGCCGACTTGGGGGAATGAGCAGTTCTTC
NA	TRBV9	TRBJ2-1	TRBD2	CASSVSLAGGHQFF	TGTGCCAGCAGCGTTTCACTAGCGGGGGGGCATCAGTTCTTC
NA	TRBV27	TRBJ1-1	NA	CASSKNGGQAEAFF	TGTGCCAGCAGTAAAAATGGAGGGCAAGCTGAAGCTTTCTTT
few	TRBV19	TRBJ1-2	TRBD1	CASRRQGGNYGYTF	TGTGCCAGTAGGCGACAGGGTGGGAACTATGGCTACACCTTC
NA	TRBV10-1	TRBJ2-2	NA	CASSDGKQGNTGELFF	TGCGCCAGCAGTGATGGAAAACAGGGGAACACCGGGGAGCTGTTTTTT